This T cell receptor beta chain is drawn from a study of T-cell reconstitution after alpha-beta-depleted transplantation in children. Unique molecular identifiers were used in preparing the TCRbeta library. TCRdb fed the PCR reads into MiXCR, producing one record per CDR3 protein. The table shows 700,000 to 850,000 distinct CDR3 sequences, with about 16% occurring only once. The CDR3 has 14 amino acids. V gave up 3 bases and J gave up 2 bases, with 9 bases separating them. Per the germline V gene, CDR1 is PRHDT and CDR2 is FYEKMQ (reference sequence). The chain uses TRBV13 and TRBJ2-3; D is undetermined. Sample: PBMCs, mostly from graft donor cells, taken 360 days after TCRalphabeta/CD19-depleted stem cell transplant. This receptor was obtained from a male patient aged 5 to 17 who had a stem cell transplant for acute lymphoblastic leukemia, so the T cells may come from the graft donor. In DNA form, the CDR3 reads TGTGCCAGCAGCTTTTTTGAGGACACAGATACGCAGTATTTT. Protein sequence: CASSFFEDTDTQYF. Looking up the rest from reference TRBV13 and TRBJ2-3 gives the full variable domain: AAGVIQSPRHLIKEKRETATLKCYPIPRHDTVYWYQQGPGQDPQFLISFYEKMQSDKGSIPDRFSAQQFSDYHSELNMSSLELGDSALYFCASSFFEDTDTQYFGPGTRLTVL.